The source of this TCR beta chain is a study of molecular identifiers for immune sequencing clone quantification. General observations from the study: Clonotypes topping 20 RNA copies carried over 99% of effector molecules but under 1% of naive ones.

This clonotype was seen repeatedly, ten times or more. The antigen is unknown. One entry per CDR3 protein, called by TCRdb with MiXCR from the PCR reads. Of hundreds of thousands of distinct CDR3 sequences listed, approximately 20% were seen once; the top ten hold around 0.86%. CDR1 SGHTA and CDR2 FQGNSA come from the germline V gene. CDR3 length: 17 amino acids. V was cut by 0 bases and J by 3 bases, with 16 bases left in between. Source material: naive CD8+ T cells from blood, with Jurkat cell RNA spiked in. The subset: FACS-sorted CD8+CD4-CCR7+CD45RA+ naive T cells. The chain joins TRBV7-2 to TRBJ2-3; the D gene is possibly TRBD2 (6 bases). The origin of this receptor is a human donor in good health. Some libraries in this study had Jurkat cell RNA spiked in. CDR3 coding DNA: TGTGCCAGCAGCTTAGCGGCTTTCGGCGGGAAGACAGATACGCAGTATTTT. As protein: CASSLAAFGGKTDTQYF.